This T cell receptor (beta chain) is from a study of OX40 agonist ivuxolimab in advanced cancers. With respect to the entire study: The costimulatory receptor OX40 (CD134) was targeted by ivuxolimab, a fully human IgG2 agonistic monoclonal antibody. Intravenous ivuxolimab was administered to patients every 2 weeks at six dose levels: 0.01, 0.1, 0.3, 1.5, 3 and 10 mg/kg. Of the roughly 50 dose-escalation patients, hepatocellular carcinoma was present in roughly 19, melanoma in some 15, renal cell carcinoma in 9 and head and neck cancer in 9. A male proportion of 75% to 85% and a mean age of 60 years, ranging from roughly 23 to 90, were recorded for the dose-escalation cohort. Patients were allowed to have had prior anti-PD-1, anti-PD-L1 or anti-CTLA-4 therapy, and 40% of the dose-escalation patients had previously received checkpoint inhibitors. Partial responses occurred in three dose-escalation patients: two with cutaneous melanoma and one with hepatocellular carcinoma. The purpose of peripheral TCRbeta sequencing was to test whether ivuxolimab changed TCR sequence diversity and led to clonal T-cell expansion. The paper reports the monotherapy dose-escalation portion (N of about 50 patients) of the phase I ivuxolimab trial. Overall study results and their limits: Antigen specificity was not determined for the clonally expanded peripheral T cells. At doses of 0.1 to 3.0 mg/kg, clonal expansion of both CD4+ and CD8+ blood T cells was observed from baseline to week 6. Low levels of normalized T-cell clonal expansion were also shown by some nonresponding patients. In the 0.1-3.0 mg/kg groups, partial responders had among the lowest normalized peripheral clonal expansion, particularly in CD8+ T cells. After ivuxolimab, more expanded clones were found on average in CD8+ T cells than in CD4+ T cells.

A note on this clone: It has no known antigen specificity. No base-level quality is on record; no much larger clone is a single base apart.

Genomic DNA was extracted from sorted cells for sequencing of the TCRbeta CDR3 region. TCRbeta CDR3 regions were sequenced using the immunoSEQ Assay. Entries here come from immuneACCESS through TCRdb and include only in-frame sequences with V and J called. Some clones fail to appear in such tables; in the studies checked, an unresolved V gene covers under half of the shortfall, and the cause of the remainder is unknown. The sample has around 66,000 clones on record, about 86% of them singletons. Together, the top ten hold nearly 4.5% of the sample. Taken from the germline V gene (reference sequence), the CDR1 and CDR2 loops are LNHDA and SQIVND. There are 15 amino acids in the CDR3, from cysteine to phenylalanine inclusive. Here the CDR3 DNA is all that survives: 45 bases in frame from base 1. Deletion took 7 bases off V and 1 base off J, with a span of 16 bases between the germline ends. The trial excluded patients who had a history of autoimmune disease or were on systemic immunosuppression. In every dose cohort, peripheral blood was drawn for TCR sequencing at baseline, cycle 4 day 1, and cycle 7 day 1. The samples were taken from a phase I, first-in-human, multicenter, open-label dose-escalation trial of ivuxolimab. Adults with locally advanced or metastatic head and neck squamous cell, hepatocellular, melanoma or renal cell carcinoma were enrolled in the trial. Before TCR sequencing, CD4+ T cells and CD8+ T cells were sorted from peripheral blood as separate populations.

Source: CD4+ or CD8+ T cells sorted from blood, taken in a trial of the OX40 agonist ivuxolimab. The receptor was derived from an adult with an advanced solid tumor such as melanoma, head and neck, liver or kidney cancer. The rearrangement combines TRBV19 with TRBJ1-1; a confident D gene designation cannot be given. The nucleotide sequence reads TGTGCCAGTACCCGCCTTGGGGAGGGGAACACTGAAGCTTTCTTT. Its translation is CASTRLGEGNTEAFF. Where the CDR3 stops, the reference TRBV19 and TRBJ1-1 genes take over; the full variable domain is DGGITQSPKYLFRKEGQNVTLSCEQNLNHDAMYWYRQDPGQGLRLIYYSQIVNDFQKGDIAEGYSVSREKKESFPLTVTSAQKNPTAFYLCASTRLGEGNTEAFFGQGTRLTVV.